This entry is about one T cell receptor (beta chain). This clone was seen only once. Which antigen it targets is not known. There are no base qualities to consult, and no much larger clone falls within one base. One collaborating source in Seattle enrolled patients while the patients were actively infected and followed the patients over time throughout the course of disease. The collaborating institutions used their own protocols to collect whole blood in K2EDTA tubes. For TCRbeta analysis, collaborators shipped samples in one of three forms: frozen whole blood, isolated PBMCs, or DNA extracted from either of those sample types. This record belongs to a study of blood T cell repertoires in COVID-19 (TCRdb year 2020). Study-level background: Collaborator samples came from the United States, Italy and Spain and covered acute and convalescent phases of COVID-19. The sample metadata nearly always contained a de-identified subject ID, COVID-19 status, age in years and sex. The prospective study material was composed of cDNA or gDNA derived from T cells, B-cell-depleted T cells, or PBMCs. Subjects who had been exposed to COVID-19, were actively infected with it, or had recovered from it provided the deeply sampled blood TCRbeta repertoires that made up the dataset. HLA class I and class II types, where available, came from metadata supplied by the sample provider rather than from assay-based typing. The repertoires were released in a freely available public database intended as a resource for research on the immune response to SARS-CoV-2. Samples came from the ongoing ImmuneRACE study (first 160 participants) plus 1,254 subjects from 6 global collaborators.

CDR1 and CDR2 are read off the germline V gene (reference sequence) as MNHEY and SMNVEV. V is pruned by 5 bases and J by 4 bases, leaving 6 bases of the junction without a gene match. The cysteine opens and the phenylalanine closes a CDR3 of 16 amino acids. Only the CDR3 portion is preserved as DNA: 48 bases, with reading frame beginning at the first base. What the authors observed across the whole study: How much clinical and demographic metadata was included differed by source and by participant, and the metadata was provided uncurated.

The immunoSEQ Assay, a bias-controlled multiplex PCR, was used to amplify TCRbeta CDR3 regions from genomic DNA. As for the authors' bioinformatics: Nucleated cell counts per sample were estimated from amplification of reference gene primers within the assay. To quantify the absolute abundance of each unique TCRbeta CDR3 rearrangement, sequence reads were collapsed and filtered. For each sample, productive Simpson clonality was calculated as the square root of Simpson's diversity index across productive rearrangements. TCRdb stores this immuneACCESS table with in-frame sequences only. Part of the clones is absent; in the studies checked, under half of the shortfall reflects unresolved V genes, and no reason is known for the rest. The V and J calls and the clone size are those of that table, but D and trimming were determined from the DNA. In all, the sample holds fewer than 85,000 clones, and about 83% of those were seen once. The biggest ten clones account for approximately 7% of the sample.

The sample was peripheral blood. This receptor was identified in a man under 40 with COVID-19, enrolled during active disease. This sequence uses TRBV27 and TRBJ2-1; 12 of the junction bases match TRBD2. The CDR3 corresponds to CASSLPGLAGYNEQFF. Read as DNA, the sequence is TGTGCCAGCAGTCTACCGGGACTAGCGGGTTACAATGAGCAGTTCTTC.